This TCR beta chain was retrieved from a study of a mutant IDH1 vaccine in newly diagnosed glioma (dated by TCRdb to the early 2020s). Context from the whole study: Eight vaccinations were administered to patients in weeks 1, 3, 5, 7, 11, 15, 19 and 23, corresponding to visits V03 through V10. In the chemotherapy-containing groups, vaccination started alongside temozolomide cycles, whereas in patients who had radiotherapy alone it started 4-6 weeks after radiotherapy. Of the roughly 31 treated patients, approximately 62% were male and about 40% were female, and the mean age was about 40 years. Prior to enrollment, patients had been given standard therapy consisting of radiotherapy alone, temozolomide alone, or radiochemotherapy with temozolomide, with the combination given to most patients. Peripheral blood was drawn at six visits: V03 (baseline), V05, V07, V10, V12 and V13. Longitudinal TCRB deep sequencing was done for roughly 23 treated patients, wherever samples were available for exploratory analyses. Study-level results and caveats: Changes in the top peripheral T cell clonotypes picked up by TCRB sequencing did not appear to be linked to pseudoprogression. It was noted by the authors that analyses of patient blood samples could not be reproduced owing to sample limitations. Across multiple MHC alleles, vaccine-induced immune responses were seen in around 93% of patients. PBMC samples for TCRB deep sequencing were selected based on availability.

Interpreted using the paper, the time point label stands for: week 23, last vaccination. Every vaccine dose consisted of 300 ug of a 20-mer mutant IDH1 peptide in Montanide, administered subcutaneously together with topical imiquimod. The donors had newly diagnosed IDH1-mutant astrocytomas of WHO grade 3 or 4 that showed loss of nuclear ATRX. The samples were drawn from NOA16, a multicentre, single-arm, open-label phase I trial in Germany that tested a mutant IDH1 peptide vaccine in humans for the first time. Genomic DNA for TCRB sequencing was isolated from EDTA blood with the DNeasy Blood and Tissue Kit. Remarks on this clone: What antigen it recognizes has not been identified. A read error is possible here, since a much larger clone lies one base away.

The method behind the library was the immunoSEQ multiplex PCR assay. Rearranged TCR beta chain sequences were amplified using the hsTCRB Kit according to the manufacturer's protocol. An Illumina MiSeq was used to sequence the TCRB libraries. Per the original workflow: The kit vendor's proprietary platform handled demultiplexing, trimming and gene mapping. TCRdb carries this immuneACCESS record with in-frame sequences only. Its versions omit some clonotypes, under half of them owing to an unresolved V gene in the studies checked, with the rest unexplained. Clonal size and the V and J genes are those of that table, whereas D and trimming came from the DNA. The sample yields 38,000 or so clones; roughly 76% were counted once. The ten top clones hold around 5% of the sample. The CDR3 runs 11 residues from the cysteine to the phenylalanine. The only DNA kept is the CDR3, 33 bases in frame from the first base. Via the germline V gene, CDR1 is SNHLY and CDR2 FYNNEI. V and J lose 6 bases and 1 base, and a span of 1 base separates them.

The starting material was PBMCs, obtained from a glioma patient whose treatment included an IDH1 peptide vaccine. The chain links TRBV2 with TRBJ2-1, with no reliable assignment of the D segment. The sequence was collected from a man aged 35 to 55 with glioma. Here the CDR3 is given as CASRSYNEQFF. Read as DNA, the sequence is TGTGCCAGCAGATCCTACAATGAGCAGTTCTTC.